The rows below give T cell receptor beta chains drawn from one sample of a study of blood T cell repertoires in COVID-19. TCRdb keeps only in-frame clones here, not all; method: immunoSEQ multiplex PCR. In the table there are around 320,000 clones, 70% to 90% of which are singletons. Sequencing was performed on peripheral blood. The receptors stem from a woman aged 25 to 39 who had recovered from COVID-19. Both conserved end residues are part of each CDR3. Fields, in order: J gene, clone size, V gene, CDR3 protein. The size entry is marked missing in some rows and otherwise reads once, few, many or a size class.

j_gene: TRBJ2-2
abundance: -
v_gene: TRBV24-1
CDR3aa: CATTASDRNTGELFF

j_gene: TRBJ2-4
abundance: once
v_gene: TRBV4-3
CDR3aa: CASSHTSGGGETNIQYF

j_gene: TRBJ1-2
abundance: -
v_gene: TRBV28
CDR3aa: CATGTNNGYTF

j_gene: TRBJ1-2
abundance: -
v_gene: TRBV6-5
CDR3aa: CASTAGAGIYGYTF

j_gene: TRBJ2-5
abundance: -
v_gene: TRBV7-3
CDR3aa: CASSSGGPEETQYF

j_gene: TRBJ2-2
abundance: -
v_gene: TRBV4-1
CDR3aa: CASSLRDRANTGELFF

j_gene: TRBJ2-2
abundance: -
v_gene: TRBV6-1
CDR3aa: CASSGQARANTGELFF

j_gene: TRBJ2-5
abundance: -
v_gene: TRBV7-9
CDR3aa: CASSPLGHRAFQETQYF

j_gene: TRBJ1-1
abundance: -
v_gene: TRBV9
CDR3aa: CASSGRWGQEAFF

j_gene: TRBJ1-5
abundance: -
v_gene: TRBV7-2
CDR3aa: CASSPESNQPQHF

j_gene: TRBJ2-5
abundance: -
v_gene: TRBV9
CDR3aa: CASSGPGVDETQYF

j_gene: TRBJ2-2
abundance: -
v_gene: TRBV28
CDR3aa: CASSLEGLNTGELFF

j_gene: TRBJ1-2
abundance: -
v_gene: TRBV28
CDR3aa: CASYEGRGYGYTF

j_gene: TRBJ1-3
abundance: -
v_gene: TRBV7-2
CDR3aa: CASSTTSDTIYF

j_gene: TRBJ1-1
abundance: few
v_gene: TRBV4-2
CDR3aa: CASSQGDRTNTEAFF

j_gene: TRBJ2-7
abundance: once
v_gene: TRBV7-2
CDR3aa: CASRPTSGLGEQYF

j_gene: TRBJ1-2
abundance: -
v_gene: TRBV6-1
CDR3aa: CASSEGFQGPGYTF

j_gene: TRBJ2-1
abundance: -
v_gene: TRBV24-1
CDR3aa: CATSDLPSEQFF

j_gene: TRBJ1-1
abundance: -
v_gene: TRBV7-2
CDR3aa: CASSSGQGNTEAFF

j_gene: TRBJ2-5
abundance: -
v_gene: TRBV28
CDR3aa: CASSLQETQYF

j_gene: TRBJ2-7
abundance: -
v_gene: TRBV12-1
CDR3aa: CASSSGRDRGSYEQYF

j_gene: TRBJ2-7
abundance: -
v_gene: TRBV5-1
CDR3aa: CASSLGGQGSYEQYF

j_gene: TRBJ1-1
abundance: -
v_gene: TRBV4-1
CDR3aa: CASSQEEGSPSEAFF

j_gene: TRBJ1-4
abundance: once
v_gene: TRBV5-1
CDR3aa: CASSSTGSDEKLFF

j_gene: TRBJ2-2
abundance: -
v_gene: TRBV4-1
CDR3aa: CASSPLAAGELFF

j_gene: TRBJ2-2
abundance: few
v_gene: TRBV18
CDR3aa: CASSIAGPNTGELFF

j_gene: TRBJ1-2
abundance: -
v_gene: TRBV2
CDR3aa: CASLGRGVVYGYTF

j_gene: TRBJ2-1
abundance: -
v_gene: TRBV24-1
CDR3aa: CATSVDGAGNNEQFF

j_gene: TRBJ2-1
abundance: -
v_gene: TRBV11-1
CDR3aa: CASSPGWDRAYNEQFF

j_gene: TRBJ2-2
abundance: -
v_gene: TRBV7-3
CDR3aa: CASSSGGPTGELFF

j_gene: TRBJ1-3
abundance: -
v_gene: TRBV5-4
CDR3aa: CASSRTAAISGNTIYF

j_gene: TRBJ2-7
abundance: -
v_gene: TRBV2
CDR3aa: CASRAGTGYEQYF

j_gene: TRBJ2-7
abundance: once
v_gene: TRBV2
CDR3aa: CASSDLGTGGYEQYF

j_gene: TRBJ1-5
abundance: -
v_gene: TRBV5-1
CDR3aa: CASSLVGTGRSNQPQHF

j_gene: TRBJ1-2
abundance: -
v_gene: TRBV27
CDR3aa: CASSRGGWYGYTF

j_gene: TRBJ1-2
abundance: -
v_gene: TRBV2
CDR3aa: CASIPQGRYGYTF

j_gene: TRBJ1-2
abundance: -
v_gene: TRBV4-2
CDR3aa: CASSQDGQRVPYGYTF